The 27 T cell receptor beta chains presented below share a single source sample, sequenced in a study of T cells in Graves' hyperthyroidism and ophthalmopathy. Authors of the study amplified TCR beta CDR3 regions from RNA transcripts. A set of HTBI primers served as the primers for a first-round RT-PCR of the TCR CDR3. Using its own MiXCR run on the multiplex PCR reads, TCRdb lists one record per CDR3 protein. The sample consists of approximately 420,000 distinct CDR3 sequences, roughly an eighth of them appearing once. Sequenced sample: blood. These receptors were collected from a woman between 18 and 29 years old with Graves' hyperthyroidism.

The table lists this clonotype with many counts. The CDR3 sequence is CASMRGDTQYF. DNA of the CDR3: TGTGCCAGCATGCGCGGAGATACGCAGTATTTT. The V and J genes are TRBV12-3 or TRBV12-4 and TRBJ2-3; D gene unclear. The CDR3 is 11 amino acids. V was trimmed by 7 bases and J by 5 bases, leaving 7 bases between them.

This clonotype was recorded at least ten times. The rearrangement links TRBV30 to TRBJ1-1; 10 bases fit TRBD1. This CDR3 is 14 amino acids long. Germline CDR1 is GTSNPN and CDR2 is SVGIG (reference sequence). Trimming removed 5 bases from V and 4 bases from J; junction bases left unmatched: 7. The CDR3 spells CAWGDRGRGTEAFF. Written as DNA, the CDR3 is TGTGCCTGGGGGGACAGGGGCAGGGGCACTGAAGCTTTCTTT.

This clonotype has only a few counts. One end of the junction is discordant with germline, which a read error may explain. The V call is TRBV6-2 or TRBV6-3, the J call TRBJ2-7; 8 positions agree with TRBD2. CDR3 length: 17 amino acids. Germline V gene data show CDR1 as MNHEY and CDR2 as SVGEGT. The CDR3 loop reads CASSYSPSGLHSYEQCF. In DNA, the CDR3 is TGTGCCAGCAGTTACTCACCTAGCGGGCTACACTCCTACGAGCAGTGCTTC.

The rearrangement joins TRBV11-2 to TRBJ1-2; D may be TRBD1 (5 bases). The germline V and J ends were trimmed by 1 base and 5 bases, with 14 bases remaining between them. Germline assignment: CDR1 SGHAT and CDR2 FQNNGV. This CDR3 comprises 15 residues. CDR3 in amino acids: CASSLARGGGYGYTF. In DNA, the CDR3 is TGTGCCAGCAGCTTAGCAAGGGGAGGTGGGTATGGCTACACCTTC.

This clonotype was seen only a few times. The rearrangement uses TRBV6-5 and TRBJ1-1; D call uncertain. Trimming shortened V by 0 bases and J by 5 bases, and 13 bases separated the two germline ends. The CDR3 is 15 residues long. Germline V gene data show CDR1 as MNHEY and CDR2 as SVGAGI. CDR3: CASSYSTTGRTEAFF. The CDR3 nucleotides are TGTGCCAGCAGTTACTCGACCACGGGCCGGACTGAAGCTTTCTTT.

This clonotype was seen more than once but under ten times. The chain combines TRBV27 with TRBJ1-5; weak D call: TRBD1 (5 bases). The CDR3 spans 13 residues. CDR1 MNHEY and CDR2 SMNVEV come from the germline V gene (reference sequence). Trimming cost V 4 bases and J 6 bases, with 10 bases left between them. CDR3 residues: CASSSGWFQPQHF. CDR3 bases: TGTGCCAGCAGTTCAGGGTGGTTTCAGCCCCAGCATTTT.

DNA of the CDR3: TGCAGTGCGCCAGCACTAGCTGAAAGCTCCTACAATGAGCAGTTCTTC. Protein: CSAPALAESSYNEQFF. This chain connects TRBV20-1 to TRBJ2-1, with a weak D call TRBD2 (6 bases). CDR3 size: 16 residues. The ends were cut back, 6 bases at V and 0 bases at J, with 18 bases in the middle. Per the germline V gene, CDR1 is DFQATT and CDR2 is SNEGSKA (reference sequence).

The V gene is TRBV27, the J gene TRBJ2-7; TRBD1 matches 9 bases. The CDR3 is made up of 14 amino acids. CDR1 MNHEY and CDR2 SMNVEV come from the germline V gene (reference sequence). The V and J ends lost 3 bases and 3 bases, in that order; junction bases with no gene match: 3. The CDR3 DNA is TGTGCCAGCAGTTTCGGACAGGGGTACTACGAGCAGTACTTC. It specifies CASSFGQGYYEQYF.

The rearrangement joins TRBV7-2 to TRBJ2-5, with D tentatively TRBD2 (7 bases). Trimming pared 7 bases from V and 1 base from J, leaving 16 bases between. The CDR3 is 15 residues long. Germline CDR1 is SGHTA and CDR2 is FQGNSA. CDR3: CASNQARGAQETQYF. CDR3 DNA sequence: TGTGCCAGCAACCAAGCTCGGGGGGCCCAAGAGACCCAGTACTTC.

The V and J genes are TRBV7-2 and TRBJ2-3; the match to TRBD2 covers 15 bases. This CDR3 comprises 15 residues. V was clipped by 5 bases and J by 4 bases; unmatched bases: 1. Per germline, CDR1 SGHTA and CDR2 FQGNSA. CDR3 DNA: TGTGCCAGCAGCCGGACTAGCGGGAGGGCAGATACGCAGTATTTT. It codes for CASSRTSGRADTQYF. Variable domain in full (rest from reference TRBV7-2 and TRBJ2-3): GAGVSQSPSNKVTEKGKDVELRCDPISGHTALYWYRQSLGQGLEFLIYFQGNSAPDKSGLPSDRFSAERTGGSVSTLTIQRTQQEDSAVYLCASSRTSGRADTQYFGPGTRLTVL.

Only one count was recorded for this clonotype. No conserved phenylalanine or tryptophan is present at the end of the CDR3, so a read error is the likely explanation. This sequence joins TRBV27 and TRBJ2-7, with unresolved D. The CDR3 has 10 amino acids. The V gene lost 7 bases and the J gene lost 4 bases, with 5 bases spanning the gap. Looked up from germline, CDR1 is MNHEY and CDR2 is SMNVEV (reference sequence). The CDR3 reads CASITYEQYL. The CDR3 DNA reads TGTGCCAGCATAACTTACGAGCAGTACCTC.

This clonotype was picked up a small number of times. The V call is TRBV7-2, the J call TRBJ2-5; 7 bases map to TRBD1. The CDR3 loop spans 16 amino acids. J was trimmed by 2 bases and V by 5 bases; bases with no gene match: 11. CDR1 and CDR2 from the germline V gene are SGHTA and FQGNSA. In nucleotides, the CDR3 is TGTGCCAGCAGCCCGAGACAGGGAAGAAGGCAAGAGACCCAGTACTTC. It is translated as CASSPRQGRRQETQYF.

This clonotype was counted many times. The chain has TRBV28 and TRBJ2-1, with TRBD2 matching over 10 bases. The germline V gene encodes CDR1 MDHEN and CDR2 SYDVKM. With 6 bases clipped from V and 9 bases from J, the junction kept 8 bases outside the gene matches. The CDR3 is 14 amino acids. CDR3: CASSSVGLAIEQFF. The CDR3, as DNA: TGTGCCAGCAGCTCGGTGGGACTAGCGATTGAGCAGTTCTTC.

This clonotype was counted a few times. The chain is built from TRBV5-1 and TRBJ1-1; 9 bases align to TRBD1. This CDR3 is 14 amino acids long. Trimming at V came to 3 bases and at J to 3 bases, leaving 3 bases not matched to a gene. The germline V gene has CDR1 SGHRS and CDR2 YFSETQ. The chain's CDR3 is CASSSGQGHTEAFF. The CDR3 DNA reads TGCGCCAGCAGCTCGGGACAGGGACACACTGAAGCTTTCTTT.

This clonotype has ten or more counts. CDR3 loop: CASRDSSSGNTIYF. The CDR3 coding sequence is TGTGCCAGCAGGGACTCGAGCTCTGGAAACACCATATATTTT. The chain links TRBV12-3 or TRBV12-4 to TRBJ1-3, with D unresolved. This CDR3 has 14 amino acids. V lost 6 bases and J 0 bases, leaving 9 bases between the germline ends.

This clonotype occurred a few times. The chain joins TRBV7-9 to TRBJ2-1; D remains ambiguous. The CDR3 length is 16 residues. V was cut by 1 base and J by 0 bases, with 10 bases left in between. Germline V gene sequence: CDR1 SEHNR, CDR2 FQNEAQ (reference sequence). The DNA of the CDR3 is TGTGCCAGCAGCTTAGTGGCGGCCGTCTCCTACAATGAGCAGTTCTTC. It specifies CASSLVAAVSYNEQFF.

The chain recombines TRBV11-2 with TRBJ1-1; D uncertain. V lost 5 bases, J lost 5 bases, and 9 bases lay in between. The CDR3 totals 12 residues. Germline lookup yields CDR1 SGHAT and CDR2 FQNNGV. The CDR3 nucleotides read TGTGCCAGCAGCGCTCAGAGGACTGAAGCTTTCTTT. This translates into CASSAQRTEAFF. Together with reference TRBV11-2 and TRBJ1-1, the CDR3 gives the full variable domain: EAGVAQSPRYKIIEKRQSVAFWCNPISGHATLYWYQQILGQGPKLLIQFQNNGVVDDSQLPKDRFSAERLKGVDSTLKIQPAKLEDSAVYLCASSAQRTEAFFGQGTRLTVV.

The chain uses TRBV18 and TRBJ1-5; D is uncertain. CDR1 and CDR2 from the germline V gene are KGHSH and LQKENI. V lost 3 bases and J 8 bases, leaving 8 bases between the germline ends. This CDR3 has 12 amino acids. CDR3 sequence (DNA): TGTGCCAGCTCACCCCGGGGAGAGCCCCAGCATTTT. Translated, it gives CASSPRGEPQHF.

The CDR3: CASSELSSGNTGELFF. DNA of the CDR3: TGCGCCAGCAGTGAGCTTAGTAGCGGGAACACCGGGGAGCTGTTTTTT. The V call is TRBV10-1, the J call TRBJ2-2, with D tentatively TRBD2 (6 bases). Trimming took off 2 bases at V and 1 base at J, with 11 bases between the two ends. CDR1 is WNHNN, CDR2 SYGVQD, per germline (reference sequence). This CDR3 comprises 16 residues.

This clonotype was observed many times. The CDR3 coding sequence is TGCAGTGCTGGTTTCACAGGGAGGGTCACAGATACGCAGTATTTT. Translated: CSAGFTGRVTDTQYF. The rearrangement uses TRBV20-1 and TRBJ2-3; possible D gene TRBD2, 7 bases. There are 15 residues in the CDR3. The germline gives CDR1 DFQATT, CDR2 SNEGSKA (reference sequence). With 5 bases removed from V and 2 bases from J, the gap between germline ends came to 17 bases.

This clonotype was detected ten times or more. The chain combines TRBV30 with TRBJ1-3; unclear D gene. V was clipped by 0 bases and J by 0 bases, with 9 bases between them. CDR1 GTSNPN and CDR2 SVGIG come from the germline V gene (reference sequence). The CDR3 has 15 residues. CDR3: CAWSVGSYSGNTIYF. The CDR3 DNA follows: TGTGCCTGGAGTGTTGGCAGTTACTCTGGAAACACCATATATTTT. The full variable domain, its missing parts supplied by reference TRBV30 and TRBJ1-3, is SQTIHQWPATLVQPVGSPLSLECTVEGTSNPNLYWYRQAAGRGLQLLFYSVGIGQISSEVPQNLSASRPQDRQFILSSKKLLLSDSGFYLCAWSVGSYSGNTIYFGEGSWLTVV.

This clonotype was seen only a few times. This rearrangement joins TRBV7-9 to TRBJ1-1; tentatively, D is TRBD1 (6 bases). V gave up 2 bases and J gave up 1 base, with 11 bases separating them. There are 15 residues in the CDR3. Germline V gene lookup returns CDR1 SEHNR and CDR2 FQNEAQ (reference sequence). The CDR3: CASSLLGGWNTEAFF. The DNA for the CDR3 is TGTGCCAGCAGCTTATTGGGGGGCTGGAACACTGAAGCTTTCTTT. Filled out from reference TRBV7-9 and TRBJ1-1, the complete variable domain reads DTGVSQNPRHKITKRGQNVTFRCDPISEHNRLYWYRQTLGQGPEFLTYFQNEAQLEKSRLLSDRFSAERPKGSFSTLEIQRTEQGDSAMYLCASSLLGGWNTEAFFGQGTRLTVV.

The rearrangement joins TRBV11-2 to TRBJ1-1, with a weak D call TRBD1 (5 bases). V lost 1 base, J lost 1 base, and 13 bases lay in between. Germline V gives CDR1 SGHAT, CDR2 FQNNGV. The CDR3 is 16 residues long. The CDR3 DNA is TGTGCCAGCAGCTTAGTAGGCCAGGGACCGAACACTGAAGCTTTCTTT. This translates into CASSLVGQGPNTEAFF.

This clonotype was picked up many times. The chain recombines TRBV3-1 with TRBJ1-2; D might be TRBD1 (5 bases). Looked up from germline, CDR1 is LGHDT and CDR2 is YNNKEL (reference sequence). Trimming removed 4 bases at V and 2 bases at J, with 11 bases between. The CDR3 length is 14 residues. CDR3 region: CASSPGRGNYGYTF. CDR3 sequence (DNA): TGTGCCAGCAGCCCCGGGAGGGGAAACTATGGCTACACCTTC.

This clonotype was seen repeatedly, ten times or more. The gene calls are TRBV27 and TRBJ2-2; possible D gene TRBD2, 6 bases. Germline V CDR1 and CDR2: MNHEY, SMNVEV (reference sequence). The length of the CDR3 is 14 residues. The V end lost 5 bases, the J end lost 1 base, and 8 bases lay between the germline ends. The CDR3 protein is CASSLARNTGELFF. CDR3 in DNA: TGTGCCAGCAGTCTAGCGCGGAACACCGGGGAGCTGTTTTTT.

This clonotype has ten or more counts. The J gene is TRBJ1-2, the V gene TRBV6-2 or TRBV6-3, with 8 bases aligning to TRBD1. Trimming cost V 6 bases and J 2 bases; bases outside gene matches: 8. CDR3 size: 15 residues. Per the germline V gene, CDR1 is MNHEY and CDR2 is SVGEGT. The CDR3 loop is CASSYDRGYNYGYTF. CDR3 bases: TGTGCCAGCAGCTATGACAGGGGATACAACTATGGCTACACCTTC.

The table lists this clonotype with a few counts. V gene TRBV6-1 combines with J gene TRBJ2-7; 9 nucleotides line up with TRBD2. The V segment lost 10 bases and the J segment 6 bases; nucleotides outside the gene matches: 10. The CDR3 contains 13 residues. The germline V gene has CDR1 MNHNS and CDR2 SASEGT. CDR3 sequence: CAIGSGSSREQYF. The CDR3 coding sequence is TGTGCCATCGGTAGCGGGAGCTCTCGCGAGCAGTACTTC.